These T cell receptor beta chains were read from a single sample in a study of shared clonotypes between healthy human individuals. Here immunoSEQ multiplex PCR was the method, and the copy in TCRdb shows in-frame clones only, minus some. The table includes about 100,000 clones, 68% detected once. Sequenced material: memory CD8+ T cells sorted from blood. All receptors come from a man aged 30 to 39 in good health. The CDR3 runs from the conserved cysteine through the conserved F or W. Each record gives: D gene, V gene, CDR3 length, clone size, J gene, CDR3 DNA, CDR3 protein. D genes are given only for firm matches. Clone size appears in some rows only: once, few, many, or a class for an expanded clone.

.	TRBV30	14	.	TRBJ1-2	TGTGCCTGGAGTGGGGGGCAGAGCTACTATGGCTACACCTTC	CAWSGGQSYYGYTF
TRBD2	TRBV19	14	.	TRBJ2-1	TGTGCCAGTAGTATCGGGAGTAGCGGGATTGAGCAGTTCTTC	CASSIGSSGIEQFF
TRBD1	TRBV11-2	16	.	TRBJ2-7	TGTGCCAGCAGCTTAGAGGTGGGGACAGGGTTGTACGAGCAGTACTTC	CASSLEVGTGLYEQYF
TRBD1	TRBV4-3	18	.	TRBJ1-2	TGCGCCAGCAGCCAAGAGAGGAGCGGGACAGCTATTAACTATGGCTACACCTTC	CASSQERSGTAINYGYTF
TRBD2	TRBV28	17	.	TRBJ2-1	TGTGCCAGCAGTCAACCCCCAGCGGGAGGGCCCGACAATGAGCAGTTCTTC	CASSQPPAGGPDNEQFF
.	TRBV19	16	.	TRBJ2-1	TGTGCCAGTAGTTTCAGGGGAGGAGCGGCGCCCAATGAGCAGTTCTTC	CASSFRGGAAPNEQFF
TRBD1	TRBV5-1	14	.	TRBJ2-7	TGCGCCAGCAGTCCCGGGACAGACTCCTACGAGCAGTACTTC	CASSPGTDSYEQYF
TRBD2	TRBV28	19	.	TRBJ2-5	TGTGCCAGCAGTTTCCAAACCGGGACTAGCGGGTTGTCACGGGAGACCCAGTACTTC	CASSFQTGTSGLSRETQYF
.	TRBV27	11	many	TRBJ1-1	TGTGCCAGCAGTTACGGGCCTGAAGCTTTCTTT	CASSYGPEAFF
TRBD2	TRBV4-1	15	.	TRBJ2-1	TGCGCCAGCAGCCAAGGGGGGGAGGGGTACAATGAGCAGTTCTTC	CASSQGGEGYNEQFF
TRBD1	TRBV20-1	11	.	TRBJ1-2	TGCAGTGCTACGGGGACAGGTGGCTACACCTTC	CSATGTGGYTF
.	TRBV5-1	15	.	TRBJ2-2	TGCGCCAGCACCGAGTCGGCGGGAAGGACCGGGGAGCTGTTTTTT	CASTESAGRTGELFF
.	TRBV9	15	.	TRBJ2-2	TGTGCCAGCAGCGTTGGCCAGGGGTACACCGGGGAGCTGTTTTTT	CASSVGQGYTGELFF
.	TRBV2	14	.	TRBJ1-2	TGTGCCAGCAGCCCTGGGCAGCTGATCTATGGCTACACCTTC	CASSPGQLIYGYTF
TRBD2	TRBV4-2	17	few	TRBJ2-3	TGTGCCAGCAGAAGTTTAGCGGGAAGCGTTGACACAGATACGCAGTATTTT	CASRSLAGSVDTDTQYF
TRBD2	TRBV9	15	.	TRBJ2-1	TGTGCCAGCAGCGTACTAGCGGGAGAGGGGGATGAGCAGTTCTTC	CASSVLAGEGDEQFF
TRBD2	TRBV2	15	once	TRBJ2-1	TGTGCCAGCAGATCGACTAGCGGGAACTACAATGAGCAGTTCTTC	CASRSTSGNYNEQFF
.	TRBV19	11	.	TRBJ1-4	TGTGCCAGTAGTATAAGGGAAAAACTGTTTTTT	CASSIREKLFF
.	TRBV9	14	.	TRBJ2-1	TGTGCCAGCAGCGGAGGTGACAGTTTCAATGAGCAGTTCTTC	CASSGGDSFNEQFF
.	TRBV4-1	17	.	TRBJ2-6	TGCGCCAGCAGCCAACACCCAGGTTTATCTGGGGCCAACGTCCTGACTTTC	CASSQHPGLSGANVLTF
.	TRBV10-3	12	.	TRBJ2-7	TGTGCCATCAAAGAGGGGTCCTACGAGCAGTACTTC	CAIKEGSYEQYF
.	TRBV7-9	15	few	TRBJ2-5	TGTGCCAGCAGCTTAGTACCATCTTACCAAGAGACCCAGTACTTC	CASSLVPSYQETQYF
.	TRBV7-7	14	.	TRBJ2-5	TGTGCCAGCACCCCCTTCGGGGTAGGAGAGACCCAGTACTTC	CASTPFGVGETQYF
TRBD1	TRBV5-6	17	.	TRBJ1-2	TGTGCCAGCAGCTTGGCGTCGTCAGGGGGGGATAACTATGGCTACACCTTC	CASSLASSGGDNYGYTF
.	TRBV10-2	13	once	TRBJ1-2	TGCGCCAGCAGTGAGTCAATAAACTATGGCTACACCTTC	CASSESINYGYTF
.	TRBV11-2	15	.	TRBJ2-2	TGTGCCAGCAGCCCAAATTTCGTCAGGGCCGGGGAGCTGTTTTTT	CASSPNFVRAGELFF
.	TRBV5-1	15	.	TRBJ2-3	TGCGCCAGCAGCACCCACCCCGGGACGACAGATACGCAGTATTTT	CASSTHPGTTDTQYF
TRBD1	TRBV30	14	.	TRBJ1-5	TGTGCCTGGAGCGGGACAGGGGATGGTCAGCCCCAGCATTTT	CAWSGTGDGQPQHF
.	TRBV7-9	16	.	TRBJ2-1	TGTGCCAGCAGCTTAGATACAGCGGTCTCCTACAATGAGCAGTTCTTC	CASSLDTAVSYNEQFF
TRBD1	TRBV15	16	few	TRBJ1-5	TGTGCCACCAGCAGAACCAGGGGGAATAGCAATCAGCCCCAGCATTTT	CATSRTRGNSNQPQHF
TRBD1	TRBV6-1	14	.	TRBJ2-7	TGTGCCAGCAGCCTCCAGGGGGCAAACTACGAGCAGTACTTC	CASSLQGANYEQYF
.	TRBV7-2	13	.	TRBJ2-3	TGTGCCAGCAGCTTAGGATTGTACCAATCCCGGTATTTT	CASSLGLYQSRYF
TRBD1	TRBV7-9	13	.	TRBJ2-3	TGTGCCAGCAGCCCCGGGACAGCCTATACGCAGTATTTT	CASSPGTAYTQYF
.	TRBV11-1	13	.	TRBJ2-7	TGTGCCAGCAGCTTTGGTTCAAACTACGAGCAGTACTTC	CASSFGSNYEQYF
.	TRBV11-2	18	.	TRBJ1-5	TGTGCCAGCAGCTTAGAATCCCCGGGGACTTATAGCAATCAGCCCCAGCATTTT	CASSLESPGTYSNQPQHF
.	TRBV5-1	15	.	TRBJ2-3	TGCGCCAGCGCGCCGGTGGGGCAAAACACAGATACGCAGTATTTT	CASAPVGQNTDTQYF
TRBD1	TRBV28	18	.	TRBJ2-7	TGTGCCAGCAGTTTAAGTTTGTGGGGACAGGTATTTTCCTACGAGCAGTACTTC	CASSLSLWGQVFSYEQYF
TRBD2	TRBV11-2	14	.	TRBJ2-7	TGTGCCAGCAGCTTAGAGGGGACTAGATCAGCGCAGTACTTC	CASSLEGTRSAQYF
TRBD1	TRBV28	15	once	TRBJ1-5	TGTGCCAGCAGGTGGGGACAGGGGGGGAATCAGCCCCAGCATTTT	CASRWGQGGNQPQHF
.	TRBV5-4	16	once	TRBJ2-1	TGTGCCAGCAGCCAGGACTCAACGAGCTCCTACAATGAGCAGTTCTTC	CASSQDSTSSYNEQFF
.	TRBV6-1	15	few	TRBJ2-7	TGTGCCAGCAGGAGGGGAGCAGAAGGAATTTACGAGCAGTACTTC	CASRRGAEGIYEQYF
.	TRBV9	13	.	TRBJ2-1	TGTGCCAGCGACCCCGAGGGGAACAATGAGCAGTTCTTC	CASDPEGNNEQFF
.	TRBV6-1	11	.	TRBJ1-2	TGTGCCAGCAGTGAAAACTATGGCTACACCTTC	CASSENYGYTF
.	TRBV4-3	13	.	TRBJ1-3	TGCGCCAGCAGCCCTCAAAATGGAAACACCATATATTTT	CASSPQNGNTIYF
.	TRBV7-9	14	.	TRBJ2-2	TGTGCCAGCAAGGATAGCGGAGACACCGGGGAGCTGTTTTTT	CASKDSGDTGELFF
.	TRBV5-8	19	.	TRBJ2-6	TGTGCCAGCAGCGCAAGGACGGCCGGCCGGCTCTCTGGGGCCAACGTCCTGACTTTC	CASSARTAGRLSGANVLTF
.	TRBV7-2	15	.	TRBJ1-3	TGTGCCAGCAGCTCCCTTGTATTCTCTGGAAACACCATATATTTT	CASSSLVFSGNTIYF
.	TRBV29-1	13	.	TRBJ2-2	TGCAGCGTTGAGTGGGGGGTTGCTGGGGAGCTGTTTTTT	CSVEWGVAGELFF
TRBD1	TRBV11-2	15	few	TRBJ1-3	TGTGCCAGCAGCCCCGACAGGGGGCGAAGAAACACCATATATTTT	CASSPDRGRRNTIYF
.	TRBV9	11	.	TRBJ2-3	TGTGCCAGCAGCCCCCTGGATACGCAGTATTTT	CASSPLDTQYF
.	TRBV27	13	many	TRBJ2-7	TGTGCCAGCAGTTTATCCGGACTGAGCGAGCAGTACTTC	CASSLSGLSEQYF
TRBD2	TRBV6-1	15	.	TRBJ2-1	TGTGCCAGCAGTCCCCTGGGAGGGTCCTACAATGAGCAGTTCTTC	CASSPLGGSYNEQFF